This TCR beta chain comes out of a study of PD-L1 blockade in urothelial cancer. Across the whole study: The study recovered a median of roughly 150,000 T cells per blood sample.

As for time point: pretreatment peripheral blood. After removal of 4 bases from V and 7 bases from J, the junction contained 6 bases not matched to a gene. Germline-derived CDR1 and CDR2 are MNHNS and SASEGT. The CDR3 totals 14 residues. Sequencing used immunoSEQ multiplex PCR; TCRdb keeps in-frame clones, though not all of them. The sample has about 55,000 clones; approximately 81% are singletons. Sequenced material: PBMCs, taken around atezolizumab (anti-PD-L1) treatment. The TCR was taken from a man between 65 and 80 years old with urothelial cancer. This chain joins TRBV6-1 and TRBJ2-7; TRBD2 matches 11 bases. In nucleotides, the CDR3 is TGTGCCAGCAGTGCCGGGACTAGCGGTCGGGAGCAGTACTTC. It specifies CASSAGTSGREQYF.